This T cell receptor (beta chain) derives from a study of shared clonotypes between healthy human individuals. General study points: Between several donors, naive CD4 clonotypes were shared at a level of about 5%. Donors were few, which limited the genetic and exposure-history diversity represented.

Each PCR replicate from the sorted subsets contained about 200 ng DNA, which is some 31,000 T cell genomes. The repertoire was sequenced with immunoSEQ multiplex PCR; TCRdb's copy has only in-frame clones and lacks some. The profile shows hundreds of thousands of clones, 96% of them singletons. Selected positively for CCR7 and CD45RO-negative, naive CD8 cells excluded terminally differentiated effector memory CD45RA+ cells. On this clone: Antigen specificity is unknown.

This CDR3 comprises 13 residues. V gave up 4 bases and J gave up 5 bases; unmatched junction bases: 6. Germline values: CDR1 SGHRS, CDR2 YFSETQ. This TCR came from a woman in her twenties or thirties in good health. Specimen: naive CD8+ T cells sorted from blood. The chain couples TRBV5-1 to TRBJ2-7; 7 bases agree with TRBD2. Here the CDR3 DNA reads TGCGCCAGCAGCGTATACCGGGGGGACGAGCAGTACTTC. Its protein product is CASSVYRGDEQYF.